This T cell receptor beta chain was sequenced for a study of T-cell memory formation after mild COVID-19. Overall study: TCR clusters were mostly donor specific. General study results and limits: The appearance of some responding clones in pre-infection memory suggested that cross-reactive memory joined.

TCRdb analysed the 5' RACE reads with MiXCR anew, one entry per CDR3 protein. The table shows about 470,000 distinct CDR3 sequences, with about 23% occurring only once. There are 14 residues in the CDR3. V gave up 0 bases and J gave up 3 bases, with 9 bases separating them. Germline CDR1 reads SGHDN; CDR2 reads FVKESK. In this sample, this clonotype turned up a few times. The antigen remains undetermined. The TCR comes from an adult woman who had mild COVID-19 (a few samples of this study predate the infection). Cell type and time point are not known. Input material: PBMCs or a T cell subset sorted from them (not recorded which). The chain carries TRBV14 and TRBJ2-7; D is possibly TRBD1 (5 bases). The CDR3 loop reads CASSQELTVYEQYF. In nucleotides, the CDR3 is TGTGCCAGCAGCCAAGAGTTGACAGTCTACGAGCAGTACTTC.